What follows describes a single T cell receptor beta chain. To make TCR beta libraries, researchers used iRepertoire HTBI primers and Arm-PCR of CDR3 regions. TCRdb ran MiXCR on the multiplex PCR reads and lists one entry per CDR3 protein. The sample carries about 530,000 distinct CDR3 sequences, 16% recorded once. The CDR3 loop spans 17 amino acids. Per the germline V gene, CDR1 is MNHNS and CDR2 is SASEGT. V was trimmed by 0 bases and J by 5 bases, leaving 18 bases between them. These data originate in a study of regulatory T cells in long-lasting Graves disease. Time point specified: newly diagnosed GD, antithyroid drugs for less than 3 months. Making the TCR library involved RNA that had been extracted from PBMCs. These data are also associated with another study on T cells in Graves' hyperthyroidism and ophthalmopathy. Per that paper: Hyperthyroidism in the patients, aged 18 to 65, was newly diagnosed and under 2 months in duration.

This chain connects TRBV6-1 to TRBJ2-3; D tentatively reads TRBD1 or TRBD2 (8 bases each). The starting material was peripheral blood mononuclear cells (PBMCs), obtained at new diagnosis, from a patient treated with antithyroid drugs. This TCR was sampled from a woman aged 35-65 years with Graves disease. CDR3 coding DNA: TGTGCCAGCAGTGAAGCAGCGGGGGCAGGGGGCTTAGATACGCAGTATTTT. This translates into CASSEAAGAGGLDTQYF.